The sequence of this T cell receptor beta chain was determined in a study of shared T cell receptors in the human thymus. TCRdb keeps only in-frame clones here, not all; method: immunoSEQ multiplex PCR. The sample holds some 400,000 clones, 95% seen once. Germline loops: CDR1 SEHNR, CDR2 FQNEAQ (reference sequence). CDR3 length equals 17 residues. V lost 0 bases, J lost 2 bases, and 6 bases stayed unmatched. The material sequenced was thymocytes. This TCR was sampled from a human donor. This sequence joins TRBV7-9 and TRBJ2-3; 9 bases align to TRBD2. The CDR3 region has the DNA TGTGCCAGCAGCTTAGCGCCCCTAGCGGGATACACAGATACGCAGTATTTT. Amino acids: CASSLAPLAGYTDTQYF.